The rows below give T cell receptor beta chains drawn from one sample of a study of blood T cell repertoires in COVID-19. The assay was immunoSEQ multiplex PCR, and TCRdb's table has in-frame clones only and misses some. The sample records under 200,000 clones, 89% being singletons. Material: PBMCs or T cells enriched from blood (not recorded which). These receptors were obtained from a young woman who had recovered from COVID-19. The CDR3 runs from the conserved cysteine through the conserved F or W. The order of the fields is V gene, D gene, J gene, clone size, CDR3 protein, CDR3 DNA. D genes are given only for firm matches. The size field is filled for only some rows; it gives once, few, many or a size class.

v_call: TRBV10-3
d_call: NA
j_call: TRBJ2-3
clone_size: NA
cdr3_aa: CAIRVRQADTQYF
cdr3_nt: TGTGCCATCAGAGTTAGACAGGCAGATACGCAGTATTTT

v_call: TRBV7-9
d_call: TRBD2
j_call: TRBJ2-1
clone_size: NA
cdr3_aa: CASRMGIAGVDEQFF
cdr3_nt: TGTGCCAGCAGAATGGGGATAGCGGGAGTGGATGAGCAGTTCTTC

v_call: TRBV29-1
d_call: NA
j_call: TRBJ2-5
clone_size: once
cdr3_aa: CSVEVFPVTEQYQETQYF
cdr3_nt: TGCAGCGTTGAAGTTTTTCCTGTGACAGAACAGTACCAAGAGACCCAGTACTTC

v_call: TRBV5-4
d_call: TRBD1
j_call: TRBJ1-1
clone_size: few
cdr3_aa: CASSLTGGMNTEAFF
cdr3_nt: TGTGCCAGCAGCTTGACAGGGGGGATGAACACTGAAGCTTTCTTT

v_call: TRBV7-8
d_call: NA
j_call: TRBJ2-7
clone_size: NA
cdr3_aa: CASSLDGREGVYF
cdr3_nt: TGTGCCAGCAGCCTAGATGGTAGGGAAGGGGTGTACTTC

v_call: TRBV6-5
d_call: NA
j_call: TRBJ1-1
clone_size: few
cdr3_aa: CASRREGWAEAFF
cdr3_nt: TGTGCCAGCAGGAGAGAGGGCTGGGCTGAAGCTTTCTTT

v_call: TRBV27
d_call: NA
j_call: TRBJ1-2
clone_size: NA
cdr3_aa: CASSLSRVHGYTF
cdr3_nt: TGTGCCAGCAGTTTATCGAGAGTTCACGGCTACACCTTC

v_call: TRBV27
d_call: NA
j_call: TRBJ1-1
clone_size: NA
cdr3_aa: CASSLMDRMNTEAFF
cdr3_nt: TGTGCCAGCAGTTTAATGGACAGAATGAACACTGAAGCTTTCTTT

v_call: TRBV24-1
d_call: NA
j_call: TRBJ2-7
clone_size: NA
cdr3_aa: CAVYGNLPYEQYF
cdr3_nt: TGTGCCGTCTACGGGAACCTTCCCTACGAGCAGTACTTC

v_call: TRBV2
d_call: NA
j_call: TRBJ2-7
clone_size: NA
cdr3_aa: CASRVSSYEQYF
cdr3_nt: TGTGCCAGCAGGGTTAGCTCCTACGAGCAGTACTTC

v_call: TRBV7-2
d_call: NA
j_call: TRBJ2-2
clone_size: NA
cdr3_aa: CASSLLRNTGELFF
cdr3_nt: TGTGCCAGCAGCTTACTCAGGAACACCGGGGAGCTGTTTTTT

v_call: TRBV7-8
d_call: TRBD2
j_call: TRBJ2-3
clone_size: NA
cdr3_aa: CASSPTSGGSTDTQYF
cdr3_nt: TGTGCCAGCAGTCCCACTAGCGGGGGTAGCACAGATACGCAGTATTTT

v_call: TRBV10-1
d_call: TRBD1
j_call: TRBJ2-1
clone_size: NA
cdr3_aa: CASSESNRGWDEQFF
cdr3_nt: TGCGCCAGCAGTGAGTCGAACAGGGGATGGGATGAGCAGTTCTTC

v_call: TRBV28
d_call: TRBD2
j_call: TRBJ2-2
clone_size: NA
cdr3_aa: CASSYRPGRADTGELFF
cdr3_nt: TGTGCCAGCAGTTATCGTCCCGGGAGGGCGGACACCGGGGAGCTGTTTTTT

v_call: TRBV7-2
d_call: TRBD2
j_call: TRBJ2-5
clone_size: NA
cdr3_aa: CASSPTRAGTEETQYF
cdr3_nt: TGTGCCAGCAGCCCAACTAGAGCGGGAACTGAAGAGACCCAGTACTTC

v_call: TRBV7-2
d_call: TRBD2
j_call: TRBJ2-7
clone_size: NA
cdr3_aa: CASSPGLAGVPEQYF
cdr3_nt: TGTGCCAGCAGCCCGGGACTAGCGGGAGTTCCCGAGCAGTACTTC

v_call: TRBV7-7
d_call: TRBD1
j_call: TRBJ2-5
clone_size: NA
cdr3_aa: CASSLGRTGQETQYF
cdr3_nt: TGTGCTAGCAGCTTAGGACGGACAGGACAAGAGACCCAGTACTTC

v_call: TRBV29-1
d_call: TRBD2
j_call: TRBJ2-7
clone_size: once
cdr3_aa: CSVEIRIAGVYEQYF
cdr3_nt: TGCAGCGTTGAAATACGTATAGCGGGGGTCTACGAGCAGTACTTC

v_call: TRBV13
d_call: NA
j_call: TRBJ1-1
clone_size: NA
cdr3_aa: CASSLNTGWGKGAFF
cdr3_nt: TGTGCCAGCAGCTTGAATACAGGGTGGGGGAAGGGAGCTTTCTTT

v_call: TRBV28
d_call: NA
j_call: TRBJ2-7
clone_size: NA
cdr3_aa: CASSLELSLRGDSYEQYF
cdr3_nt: TGTGCCAGCAGTCTAGAACTTTCACTCAGGGGCGATTCCTACGAGCAGTACTTC

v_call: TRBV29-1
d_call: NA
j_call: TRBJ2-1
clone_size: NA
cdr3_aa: CSVPPPRGYNEQFF
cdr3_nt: TGCAGCGTCCCCCCCCCGAGGGGGTACAATGAGCAGTTCTTC

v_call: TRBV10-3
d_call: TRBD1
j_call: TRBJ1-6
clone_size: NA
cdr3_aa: CAISDGQGNSPLHF
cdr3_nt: TGTGCCATCAGTGATGGACAGGGGAATTCACCCCTCCACTTT

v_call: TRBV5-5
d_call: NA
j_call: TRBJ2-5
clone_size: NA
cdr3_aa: CASTQGGVFGSQYF
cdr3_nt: TGTGCCAGCACCCAGGGAGGAGTTTTTGGATCTCAGTACTTC

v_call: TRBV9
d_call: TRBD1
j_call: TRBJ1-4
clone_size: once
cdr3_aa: CASSKETGGDFKLFF
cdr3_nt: TGTGCCAGCAGCAAGGAGACAGGGGGCGATTTCAAACTGTTTTTT

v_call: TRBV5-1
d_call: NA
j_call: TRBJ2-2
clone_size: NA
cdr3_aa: CASSWQDTNTGELFF
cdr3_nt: TGCGCCAGCAGCTGGCAGGATACGAACACCGGGGAGCTGTTTTTT

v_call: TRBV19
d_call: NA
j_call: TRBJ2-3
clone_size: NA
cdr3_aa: CASSITTTPTDTQYF
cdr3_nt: TGTGCCAGTAGTATTACTACAACCCCCACAGATACGCAGTATTTT

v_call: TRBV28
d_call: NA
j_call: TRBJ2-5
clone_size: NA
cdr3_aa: CASSLGETQYF
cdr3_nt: TGTGCCAGCAGCCTAGGAGAGACCCAGTACTTC

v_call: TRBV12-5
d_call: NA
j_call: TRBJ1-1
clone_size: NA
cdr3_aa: CASGLATTWTDPDEAFF
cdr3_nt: TGTGCTAGTGGTTTGGCCACAACTTGGACAGATCCCGATGAAGCTTTCTTT

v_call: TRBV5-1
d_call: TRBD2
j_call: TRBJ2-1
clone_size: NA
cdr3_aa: CASSWAGTSGSNEQFF
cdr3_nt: TGCGCCAGCAGCTGGGCCGGGACTAGCGGGTCCAATGAGCAGTTCTTC

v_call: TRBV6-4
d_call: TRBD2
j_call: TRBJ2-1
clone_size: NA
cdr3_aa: CASSRTSGVWGSYNEQFF
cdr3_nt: TGTGCCAGCAGCCGGACTAGCGGGGTTTGGGGCTCCTACAATGAGCAGTTCTTC

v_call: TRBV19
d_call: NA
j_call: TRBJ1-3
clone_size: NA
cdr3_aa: CASSARMGAPSGNTIYF
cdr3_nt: TGTGCCAGTAGTGCGCGGATGGGGGCTCCCTCTGGAAACACCATATATTTT

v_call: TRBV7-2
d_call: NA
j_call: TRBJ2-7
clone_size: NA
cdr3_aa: CASSSQAGWAQQYF
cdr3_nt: TGTGCCAGCAGCTCACAAGCGGGTTGGGCCCAGCAGTACTTC

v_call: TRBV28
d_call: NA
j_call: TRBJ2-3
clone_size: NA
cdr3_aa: CASRTSGGTNTQYF
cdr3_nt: TGTGCCAGCAGGACTAGTGGTGGTACAAATACGCAGTATTTT

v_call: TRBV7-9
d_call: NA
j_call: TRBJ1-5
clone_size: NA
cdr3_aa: CASSLALGQPQHF
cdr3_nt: TGTGCCAGCAGCTTAGCGCTCGGTCAGCCCCAGCATTTT

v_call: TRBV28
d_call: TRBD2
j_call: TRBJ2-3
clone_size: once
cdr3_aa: CASTLTSGRSGDTQYF
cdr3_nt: TGTGCCAGCACTCTGACTAGCGGGAGATCGGGAGATACGCAGTATTTT

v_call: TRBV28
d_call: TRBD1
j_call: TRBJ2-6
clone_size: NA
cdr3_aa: CASSPDRGIWANVLTF
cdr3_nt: TGTGCCAGCAGTCCGGACAGGGGAATATGGGCCAACGTCCTGACTTTC

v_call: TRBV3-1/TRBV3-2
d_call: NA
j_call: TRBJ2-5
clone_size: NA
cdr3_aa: CASSAPFSGPVGETQYF
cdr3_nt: TGTGCCAGCAGCGCACCTTTTAGCGGCCCAGTGGGAGAGACCCAGTACTTC

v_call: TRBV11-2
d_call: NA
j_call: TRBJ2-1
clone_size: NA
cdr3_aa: CASSSLAPRTVREQFF
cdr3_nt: TGTGCCAGCAGCTCCTTAGCCCCAAGGACAGTCAGGGAGCAGTTCTTC

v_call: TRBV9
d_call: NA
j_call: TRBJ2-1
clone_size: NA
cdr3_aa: CASSVASGLYNEQFF
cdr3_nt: TGTGCCAGCAGCGTAGCCAGCGGTCTTTACAATGAGCAGTTCTTC

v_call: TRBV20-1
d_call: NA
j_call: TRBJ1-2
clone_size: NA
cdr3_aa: CSASSSYGYTF
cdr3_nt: TGCAGTGCTAGTTCGAGCTATGGCTACACCTTC

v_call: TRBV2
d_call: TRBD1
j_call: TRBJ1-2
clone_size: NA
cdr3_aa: CASSGTGAIRWGYTF
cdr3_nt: TGTGCCAGCAGTGGGACAGGGGCAATACGATGGGGCTACACCTTC

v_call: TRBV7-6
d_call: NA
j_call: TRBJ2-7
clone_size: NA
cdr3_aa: CASSLSPGLYEQYF
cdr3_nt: TGTGCCAGCAGCTTATCTCCCGGTTTATACGAGCAGTACTTC

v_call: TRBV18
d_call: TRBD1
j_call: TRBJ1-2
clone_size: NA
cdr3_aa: CASSPDRGHYYGYTF
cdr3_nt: TGTGCCAGCTCGCCAGACAGGGGGCACTACTATGGCTACACCTTC

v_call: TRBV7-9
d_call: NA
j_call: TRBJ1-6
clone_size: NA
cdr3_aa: CASSPRDARGALHF
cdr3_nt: TGTGCCAGCAGCCCCCGGGACGCCCGCGGGGCCCTCCACTTT